This T cell receptor (beta chain) is drawn from a study of blood T cell repertoires in COVID-19. Study-level background: Samples of COVID-19 (acute and convalescent) were obtained from the United States, Italy and Spain. Nucleic acid was either cDNA or gDNA, and it came from T cells, B-cell-depleted T cells, or PBMCs.

The protocol was immunoSEQ multiplex PCR, while the TCRdb copy is restricted to in-frame clones and leaves out a portion. Of about 260,000 clones in the sample, about 87% were seen once. This clone has just a few counts. This CDR3 comprises 12 residues. Trimming removed 6 bases from V and 0 bases from J, with 4 bases in between. The sequence was obtained from a woman between 45 and 60 years old who had recovered from COVID-19. The chain links TRBV12-3 or TRBV12-4 to TRBJ2-3; D not certain. Sequenced input: PBMCs or T cells enriched from blood (not recorded which). The CDR3 protein is CASSLSTDTQYF. In DNA form, the CDR3 reads TGTGCCAGCAGCCTCAGCACAGATACGCAGTATTTT.